The sample holds many counts of the clone carrying this TCR beta chain. Its antigen is unidentified. This record comes from a study of neurological immune-mediated disorders. Findings and limits, study-wide: The multiple sclerosis repertoire cluster was associated with no clinical or MRI feature. TCR clonal expansion peaked in HTLV-1-associated myelopathy patients and was lowest in multiple sclerosis patients.

Germline-derived CDR1 and CDR2 are MNHEY and SMNVEV (reference sequence). The CDR3 extends over 16 amino acids. The junction had 8 bases not matched to a gene; V was cut back by 4 bases and J by 2 bases. The cDNA was generated through 5'RACE incorporating 10-nucleotide random UMIs. In TCRdb, the 5' RACE reads were re-called with MiXCR into one record per CDR3 protein. The sample has 54,000 or so distinct CDR3 sequences, under 4.5% seen once. The chain uses TRBV27 and TRBJ1-2, with 9 bases matching TRBD1. Sequenced: PBMCs. The receptor comes from a woman between 25 and 40 years old with multiple sclerosis. For the CDR3, the DNA is TGTGCCAGCAGTTCCTACCCCGGGACAGGGAACTATGGCTACACCTTC. This encodes CASSSYPGTGNYGYTF.